This is a list of T cell receptor beta chains from one sample in a study of cytomegalovirus exposure and HLA in healthy donors. TCRdb keeps only in-frame clones here, not all; method: immunoSEQ multiplex PCR. The table lists roughly 35,000 clones, with about 2.1% in the top ten. Source material: PBMCs. The receptors stem from a woman in her forties in good health and CMV-seropositive. Each CDR3 is given with its conserved first and last residue. A D gene is named only where the DNA matches it firmly.

j_gene	d_gene	len	v_gene	CDR3aa	CDR3nt
TRBJ1-2	-	13	TRBV28	CATREGVNYGYTF	TGTGCCACCCGCGAAGGGGTAAACTATGGCTACACCTTC
TRBJ1-2	TRBD1	17	TRBV7-9	CASSLLRLDRGNYGYTF	TGTGCCAGCAGCTTATTGAGACTGGACAGGGGGAACTATGGCTACACCTTC
TRBJ2-1	TRBD1	15	TRBV5-1	CASSPGPGQDNEQFF	TGCGCCAGCAGCCCGGGACCGGGACAGGACAATGAGCAGTTCTTC
TRBJ2-7	TRBD1	16	TRBV7-9	CASSLASGQGSYEQYF	TGTGCCAGCAGCTTAGCTTCCGGACAGGGGTCCTACGAGCAGTACTTC
TRBJ1-1	-	13	TRBV7-3	CASSLWEGDEAFF	TGTGCCAGCAGCTTATGGGAAGGGGATGAAGCTTTCTTT
TRBJ2-3	-	15	TRBV29-1	CSVVEGAAPTDTQYF	TGCAGCGTTGTCGAAGGGGCAGCCCCTACAGATACGCAGTATTTT
TRBJ2-7	TRBD1	18	TRBV25-1	CASSGPPWTGGGSYEQYF	TGTGCCAGCAGTGGACCTCCTTGGACAGGAGGTGGATCCTACGAGCAGTACTTC
TRBJ2-4	-	15	TRBV2	CASSAGNRVKNIQYF	TGTGCCAGCAGTGCCGGGAACAGGGTCAAAAACATTCAGTACTTC
TRBJ1-1	TRBD1	13	TRBV16	CASSRDRGQEAFF	TGTGCCAGCAGCCGGGACAGGGGGCAGGAAGCTTTCTTT
TRBJ1-5	TRBD1	16	TRBV19	CASSPYGQGGNQPQHF	TGTGCCAGTAGTCCCTATGGACAGGGTGGCAATCAGCCCCAGCATTTT
TRBJ1-1	-	12	TRBV6-5	CASISRAAEAFF	TGTGCCAGCATTAGCAGGGCGGCTGAAGCTTTCTTT
TRBJ2-1	-	16	TRBV5-1	CASSPPVRGPYNEQFF	TGCGCCAGCAGCCCCCCAGTCCGGGGTCCCTACAATGAGCAGTTCTTC
TRBJ1-1	-	11	TRBV18	CASSPGTEAFF	TGTGCCAGCTCCCCGGGGACTGAAGCTTTCTTT
TRBJ2-2	-	14	TRBV11-1	CASSFRRDSGELFF	TGTGCCAGCAGCTTCAGGAGGGATTCCGGGGAGCTGTTTTTT
TRBJ2-3	TRBD2	17	TRBV9	CASSVSPFSGSTDTQYF	TGTGCCAGCAGCGTATCCCCTTTTAGCGGGAGCACAGATACGCAGTATTTT
TRBJ2-5	-	13	TRBV5-1	CASSYRVQETQYF	TGCGCCAGCAGCTACAGGGTCCAAGAGACCCAGTACTTC
TRBJ2-2	TRBD1	16	TRBV14	CASSRGGTGRSGELFF	TGTGCCAGCAGCCGAGGAGGGACAGGGCGCTCCGGGGAGCTGTTTTTT
TRBJ1-6	TRBD1	19	TRBV4-2	CASSQDWGQGFSYNSPLHF	TGTGCCAGCAGCCAAGATTGGGGACAGGGTTTTTCCTATAATTCACCCCTCCACTTT
TRBJ2-2	TRBD2	15	TRBV7-6	CASSRAGVNTGELFF	TGTGCCAGCAGTAGGGCGGGAGTCAACACCGGGGAGCTGTTTTTT
TRBJ2-1	-	15	TRBV2	CASSRDLSSYNEQFF	TGTGCCAGCAGTCGGGACTTGAGCTCCTACAATGAGCAGTTCTTC
TRBJ1-3	TRBD1	14	TRBV28	CASSPQGAEDTIYF	TGTGCCAGCAGCCCACAGGGGGCCGAAGACACCATATATTTT
TRBJ1-1	-	11	TRBV30	CAGTGGTEAFF	TGTGCCGGTACGGGGGGCACTGAAGCTTTCTTT
TRBJ1-5	TRBD1	15	TRBV30	CAWSVLTGGGQPQHF	TGTGCCTGGAGTGTCCTAACAGGGGGCGGTCAGCCCCAGCATTTT
TRBJ2-7	TRBD1	16	TRBV9	CASSAGTAFGPYEQYF	TGTGCCAGCAGCGCCGGGACAGCTTTTGGCCCCTACGAGCAGTACTTC
TRBJ2-7	-	14	TRBV5-1	CASSSGDWDYEQYF	TGCGCCAGCAGCTCGGGGGACTGGGACTACGAGCAGTACTTC
TRBJ1-1	-	13	TRBV7-6	CASSSDSNTEAFF	TGTGCCAGCAGCTCTGACTCGAACACTGAAGCTTTCTTT
TRBJ2-3	TRBD1	17	TRBV5-6	CASSGWGTGEGPDTQYF	TGTGCCAGCAGCGGCTGGGGGACAGGGGAGGGCCCCGATACGCAGTATTTT
TRBJ2-5	-	12	TRBV5-4	CASSRVGGPEYF	TGTGCCAGCAGCCGGGTTGGGGGCCCAGAATACTTC
TRBJ1-1	TRBD1	14	TRBV28	CASSLLQGAGNSFF	TGTGCCAGCAGTTTATTACAGGGGGCGGGGAACTCTTTCTTT
TRBJ2-7	TRBD2	17	TRBV2	CASSEASGLAGPYEQYF	TGTGCCAGCAGTGAAGCGTCGGGACTAGCGGGACCTTACGAGCAGTACTTC
TRBJ1-1	-	17	TRBV10-2	CASSESTRVALNTEAFF	TGCGCCAGCAGTGAGTCGACCCGGGTTGCCTTGAACACTGAAGCTTTCTTT
TRBJ1-2	-	12	TRBV9	CASSLPNYGYTF	TGTGCCAGCAGCCTCCCTAACTATGGCTACACCTTC
TRBJ2-1	TRBD2	16	TRBV10-3	CAIRLAGGLGGNEQFF	TGTGCCATCCGACTAGCGGGAGGGTTAGGTGGCAATGAGCAGTTCTTC
TRBJ1-3	-	12	TRBV28	CATLSSGNTIYF	TGTGCCACCCTTAGCTCTGGAAACACCATATATTTT
TRBJ2-2	-	14	TRBV18	CASSRGLNTGELFF	TGTGCCAGCTCACGGGGCCTTAACACCGGGGAGCTGTTTTTT
TRBJ2-2	-	14	TRBV7-3	CASSLQGWGGELFF	TGTGCCAGCAGCTTACAGGGGTGGGGCGGGGAGCTGTTTTTT
TRBJ2-2	-	15	TRBV4-2	CASSQARGGTGELFF	TGTGCCAGCAGCCAAGCCAGGGGTGGCACCGGGGAGCTGTTTTTT
TRBJ1-3	-	16	TRBV18	CASSPQGTGSGNTIYF	TGTGCCAGCTCACCCCAGGGGACCGGCTCTGGAAACACCATATATTTT
TRBJ1-1	-	11	TRBV20-1	CSAKRGTEAFF	TGCAGTGCTAAGAGGGGGACTGAAGCTTTCTTT
TRBJ2-2	-	17	TRBV30	CAWDRTQGKGNTGELFF	TGTGCCTGGGACCGAACACAGGGTAAAGGAAACACCGGGGAGCTGTTTTTT
TRBJ2-5	-	13	TRBV5-4	CASSLRTWETQYF	TGTGCCAGCAGCCTTCGGACTTGGGAGACCCAGTACTTC
TRBJ2-2	TRBD2	16	TRBV5-1	CASRPGTSSNTGELFF	TGCGCCAGCAGGCCGGGGACTAGCTCGAACACCGGGGAGCTGTTTTTT
TRBJ2-7	-	14	TRBV27	CASSLSTGNYEQYF	TGTGCCAGCAGTTTATCGACGGGAAACTACGAGCAGTACTTC
TRBJ1-1	-	20	TRBV5-1	CASSLVGEDKGFSLSTEAFF	TGCGCCAGCAGCTTGGTTGGCGAGGACAAGGGATTTTCCTTGTCCACTGAAGCTTTCTTT
TRBJ1-2	TRBD1	14	TRBV11-2	CASSSLQGAYGYTF	TGTGCCAGCAGCTCATTACAGGGGGCGTATGGCTACACCTTC
TRBJ2-2	TRBD1	15	TRBV7-2	CASSQKQGATGELFF	TGTGCCAGCAGCCAAAAACAGGGGGCCACCGGGGAGCTGTTTTTT
TRBJ1-4	-	13	TRBV19	CASSYRRGEKLFF	TGTGCCAGTAGTTATCGACGGGGTGAAAAACTGTTTTTT
TRBJ2-3	-	12	TRBV7-2	CASSPPGLTQYF	TGTGCCAGCAGCCCACCCGGACTTACGCAGTATTTT
TRBJ1-5	-	15	TRBV15	CATSRDSYSNQPQHF	TGTGCCACCAGCCGGGACTCTTACAGCAATCAGCCCCAGCATTTT
TRBJ2-4	TRBD1	15	TRBV28	CASSTGGLAKNIQYF	TGTGCCAGCTCAACAGGGGGCCTCGCCAAAAACATTCAGTACTTC
TRBJ2-7	-	16	TRBV7-7	CASSPTSTGKDYEQYF	TGTGCTAGCAGCCCCACCTCTACAGGGAAAGACTACGAGCAGTACTTC
TRBJ1-5	-	15	TRBV5-5	CASSLAGRGNQPQHF	TGTGCCAGCAGCTTGGCGGGCAGGGGCAATCAGCCCCAGCATTTT
TRBJ2-7	-	15	TRBV28	CASSLGGLSSYEQYF	TGTGCCAGCAGTTTAGGCGGACTGTCCTCCTACGAGCAGTACTTC